The clone carrying this T cell receptor beta chain occurred a few times. The TCRbeta library incorporated unique molecular identifiers. TCRdb ran MiXCR on the PCR reads and lists one entry per CDR3 protein. The sample contains more than 250,000 distinct CDR3 sequences, about a tenth of which appear only once. This sample is drawn from a study of T-cell reconstitution after alpha-beta-depleted transplantation in children. CDR3 length equals 14 residues. Trimming took 6 bases from V and 6 from J; bases not matched to a gene: 7. Germline V gives CDR1 SGHAT, CDR2 FQNNGV. This chain joins TRBV11-2 and TRBJ2-2, with TRBD1 matching 7 bases. Sequencing used PBMCs from the stem cell graft donor, obtained from the stem cell graft. The clonotype comes from a human donor who donated a stem cell graft to a child with SCID. CDR3 bases: TGTGCCAGCAGGCTAGACAGGGCTGCCGGGGAGCTGTTTTTT. Its translation is CASRLDRAAGELFF.